This entry concerns a single TCR beta chain. Authors' methods: Reference gene primer amplification gave nucleated cell count estimates. Profiling relied on immunoSEQ multiplex PCR, and the TCRdb table lists in-frame clones only, not all of them. That table gives V, J and clone size, and the DNA gave D and trimming. This sample yields over 55,000 clones, of which around 80% are seen a single time; about 22% belongs to the top ten. This record belongs to a study of blood T cell repertoires in COVID-19. Overall study: The samples span acute and convalescent COVID-19 from the United States, Italy and Spain. Sample material is recorded as cDNA or gDNA derived from T cells, B-cell-depleted T cells, or PBMCs.

V was shortened by 5 bases and J by 3 bases, with 13 bases between the two germline ends. This CDR3 contains 14 residues. From germline, CDR1 is MNHEY and CDR2 SVGAGI. Material: peripheral blood. The clonotype originates from a woman aged 55-70 years with acute or convalescent COVID-19. The chain has TRBV6-5 and TRBJ1-1; D remains ambiguous. The CDR3 sequence: CASSKRRQDTEAFF. CDR3 nucleotide sequence: TGTGCCAGCAGTAAAAGACGGCAGGACACTGAAGCTTTCTTT.